This TCR beta chain appears in the sequencing data of a study of patients and donors after allogeneic stem cell transplantation (dated by TCRdb to about 2020). V trim: 3 bases; J trim: 6 bases; unmatched bases: 6. Looking up the germline V gene yields CDR1 MGHDK and CDR2 SYGVNS. The cysteine opens and the phenylalanine closes a CDR3 of 14 amino acids. Solely the CDR3 DNA is kept, with 42 bases framed from the first base. The method behind the library was RT-PCR. The run used a NextSeq 550. In-frame beta chains were kept once TCRdb had trimmed the public reads at Q25 with fastp and called clones with MiXCR. Rows matching on CDR3 protein sequence are summarized as one entry with the most common DNA and genes. The sample records over 350,000 distinct CDR3 sequences, 16% of which are singletons. The ten largest clones represent 7.2% of the sample. Concerning this clonotype: Its antigen specificity is not known. The sample holds no much larger clone one base away, and base qualities are not on file.

This TCR was sampled from a human donor who was either an allogeneic HSCT recipient or a stem cell or donor lymphocyte infusion donor (not recorded which). It is not recorded whose cells these are; they may come from a transplant donor. Sample: blood, either unsorted or a sorted T cell fraction (not recorded which). This chain joins TRBV25-1 to TRBJ2-7; 9 middle bases align to TRBD1. At the DNA level, the sequence is TGTGCCAGCAGTGAGGGCGGACAGGGGTCCGAGCAGTACTTC. This sequence encodes CASSEGGQGSEQYF.